A selection of T cell receptor beta chains follows, all from one sample in a study of metastatic and nonmetastatic thyroid tumors. TCRdb reassembled clones from the PCR reads with MiXCR. The sample holds around 20,000 clones, roughly 12% seen once. Sample: blood. All receptors come from a female donor with papillary thyroid cancer or a benign thyroid nodule (not recorded which). Some clones in this sample may be carry-over from other donors' samples. CDR3s include the opening cysteine and the closing phenylalanine or tryptophan. D genes are given only for firm matches. Clone size is given for some rows only: seen once, a few or many times, or a class if the clone is expanded.

v_gene,d_gene,abundance,j_gene,CDR3aa,CDR3nt
TRBV2,.,medium-sized,TRBJ1-6,CASSDGGIGSPLHF,TGTGCCAGCAGTGACGGGGGGATAGGGTCACCCCTCCACTTT
TRBV7-2,.,many,TRBJ2-1,CASSLGQSVTEQFF,TGTGCCAGCAGCTTAGGACAGTCTGTGACTGAGCAGTTCTTC
TRBV4-1,.,few,TRBJ2-4,CASSQVGQGAGGIQHF,.
TRBV6-2/TRBV6-3,.,.,TRBJ1-2,CASSYSRQFNYGYTF,TGTGCCAGCAGTTACTCGAGGCAGTTTAACTATGGCTACACCTTC
TRBV6-1,.,medium-sized,TRBJ2-3,CASSLGQSSTDTQYF,TGTGCCAGCAGCCTCGGACAGTCTAGCACAGATACGCAGTATTTT
TRBV5-1,.,many,TRBJ1-1,CASSLVAGLNTEAFF,TGCGCCAGCAGCTTGGTGGCAGGGCTGAACACTGAAGCTTTCTTT
TRBV5-1,.,.,TRBJ1-1,CASSLTFVTVNTEAFF,TGCGCCAGCAGCTTGACGTTTGTGACAGTGAACACTGAAGCTTTCTTT
TRBV10-3,.,.,TRBJ2-2,CAMVPLPGGELFF,TGTGCCATGGTACCCCTACCCGGGGGTGAGCTGTTTTTT
TRBV12-3/TRBV12-4,.,many,TRBJ1-3,CASTNLRGASRNTIYF,TGTGCCAGCACCAACCTTCGGGGGGCGTCAAGAAACACCATATATTTT
TRBV6-2/TRBV6-3,TRBD1,.,TRBJ1-2,CASSWTGRDGYTF,TGTGCCAGCAGTTGGACAGGGCGAGATGGCTACACCTTC
TRBV6-1,TRBD2,few,TRBJ2-1,CASSDLAGGRNEQFF,TGTGCCAGCAGTGACCTAGCGGGAGGGCGAAATGAGCAGTTCTTC
TRBV9,.,many,TRBJ1-5,CASSVGNSNQPQHF,TGTGCCAGCAGCGTAGGCAATAGCAATCAGCCCCAGCATTTT
TRBV7-9,.,.,TRBJ2-7,CASSTLGEQYF,TGTGCCAGCAGCACACTTGGTGAGCAGTACTTC
TRBV7-9,TRBD1,many,TRBJ1-2,CASSLGSSQGAGYTF,TGTGCCAGCAGCTTAGGTAGTAGTCAGGGGGCCGGCTACACCTTC
TRBV9,.,many,TRBJ2-1,CASSGTTRPEYNEQFF,TGTGCCAGCAGTGGCACGACAAGGCCGGAGTACAATGAGCAGTTCTTC
TRBV28,TRBD1,medium-sized,TRBJ1-2,CASSRTGGNYGYTF,TGTGCCAGCAGTAGGACAGGGGGCAACTATGGCTACACCTTC
TRBV7-2,.,many,TRBJ2-2,CASSLARQSKSTGELFF,TGTGCCAGCAGCTTAGCCAGACAGAGTAAGAGCACCGGGGAGCTGTTTTTT
TRBV20-1,.,many,TRBJ2-5,CSAIGVRETQYF,TGCAGTGCTATCGGGGTTAGAGAGACCCAGTACTTC
TRBV7-9,TRBD1,many,TRBJ2-7,CAIGNGGQGEQYF,TGTGCCATCGGAAACGGGGGACAGGGCGAGCAGTACTTC
TRBV7-2,.,many,TRBJ1-1,CASKPGPGTEAFF,TGTGCCAGCAAACCGGGCCCCGGCACTGAAGCTTTCTTT
TRBV6-1,TRBD1,.,TRBJ2-7,CASSGRTGDNYEQYF,TGTGCCAGCAGCGGCCGGACAGGGGATAACTACGAGCAGTACTTC
TRBV6-1,.,medium-sized,TRBJ1-3,CASSYSASGNTIYF,TGTGCCAGCAGTTACAGCGCGTCTGGAAACACCATATATTTT
TRBV28,TRBD1,few,TRBJ2-2,CATSTGFGTGELFF,TGTGCCACTTCGACAGGGTTCGGCACCGGGGAGCTGTTTTTT
TRBV5-6,.,many,TRBJ1-2,CASSLSSYGYTF,TGTGCCAGCAGCTTGTCAAGCTATGGCTACACCTTC